The present entry profiles one TCR beta chain with its context. Trimming removed 6 bases from V and 4 bases from J; junction bases left unmatched: 5. The germline CDR1 and CDR2 sequences are DFQATT and SNEGSKA (reference sequence). The CDR3 length is 13 residues. This record belongs to a study of T cells after yellow fever vaccination. TCRdb recomputed calls from the 5' RACE reads with MiXCR, one row per CDR3 protein. Among 340,000 or so distinct CDR3 sequences, approximately 13% were seen once, and the ten largest hold 2.5% to 4%. This clonotype was obtained from a man aged 18 to 35 who received the YFV17D yellow fever vaccine. Sequenced material: CD4+ T cells sorted from PBMCs, taken 15 days after the yellow fever booster vaccination. The rearrangement joins TRBV20-1 to TRBJ1-1, with TRBD1 matching 10 bases. The CDR3 region is CSAGDRGPTEAFF. The CDR3 DNA follows: TGCAGTGCCGGGGACAGGGGACCCACTGAAGCTTTCTTT.